This T cell receptor beta chain was identified in a study of shared clonotypes between healthy human individuals. The repertoire was sequenced with immunoSEQ multiplex PCR; TCRdb's copy has only in-frame clones and lacks some. The data show roughly 680,000 clones, roughly 72% seen once. Trimming took 5 bases from V and 0 from J, leaving 16 bases between them. CDR1 is MNHEY and CDR2 is SMNVEV in the germline V gene (reference sequence). The CDR3 has 16 residues. V usage is TRBV27 and J usage is TRBJ1-1, with D unresolved. The origin of this receptor is a woman aged 25 to 45 in good health. The sequencing sample was made of memory CD4+ T cells sorted from blood. Noted subset: CD45RA-negative fraction. CDR3 loop: CASSPRRADMNTEAFF. Here the CDR3 DNA reads TGTGCCAGCAGTCCACGGAGGGCCGACATGAACACTGAAGCTTTCTTT.